The 25 T cell receptor beta chains below were found in one sample sequenced in a study of T cell repertoires in aging, cancer and after chemotherapy (dated by TCRdb to between 2018 and 2021). The instrument given in TCRdb is Illumina MiSeq. Using a mixed TRB-A/B primer pool, multiplex touch-down PCR amplified rearranged TRB sequences covering the V, D and J segments. TCRdb reran the public reads through fastp at Q25 and MiXCR, keeping productive beta chains. Every entry covers one CDR3 protein and lists the most common genes and DNA from its rows. A total of 5,000 to 6,500 distinct CDR3 sequences appear in this sample, 20% to 30% of them only once. The ten largest clones represent 15% to 20% of the sample. TCR beta rearrangements were amplified from genomic DNA isolated from peripheral blood, not from sorted cells or RNA. Sequencing used blood. These receptors were collected from a human donor in good health.

This clonotype is medium-sized by share. This chain joins TRBV6-5 and TRBJ1-2; the match to TRBD1 covers 8 bases. The germline gives CDR1 MNHEY, CDR2 SVGAGI. V dropped 2 bases and J dropped 7; count of bases not matched to a gene: 6. The CDR3 totals 14 residues. The CDR3 bases are TGTGCCAGCAGTTACGACAGGGGAGCGGGTGGCTACACCTTC. Translated, it gives CASSYDRGAGGYTF.

This clonotype was counted between two and nine times. The chain is built from TRBV5-5 and TRBJ1-2; D might be TRBD1 (5 bases). Germline values: CDR1 SGHKS, CDR2 YYEKEE (reference sequence). The CDR3 length is 12 residues. V dropped 8 bases and J dropped 2 bases, with 10 bases sitting between them. CDR3 region: CASAGVNYGYTF. As DNA, the CDR3 is TGTGCCAGTGCGGGGGTGAACTATGGCTACACCTTC.

By share of the sample, this clonotype is medium-sized. The V gene is TRBV6-5, the J gene TRBJ2-7; 11 bases map to TRBD2. CDR1 MNHEY and CDR2 SVGAGI come from the germline V gene. The CDR3 is made up of 14 amino acids. V lost 10 bases, J lost 7 bases, and 12 bases stayed unmatched. The CDR3, as DNA: TGTGCCACCAGGGATAGCGGGAGGGCCCGGGAGCAGTACTTC. Translated, it gives CATRDSGRAREQYF.

This clonotype is labeled medium-sized (0.01 to 0.1%). V usage is TRBV6-1 and J usage is TRBJ2-1; 7 nucleotides agree with TRBD2. The V gene's germline CDR1 is MNHNS and CDR2 SASEGT. Trimming cost V 1 base and J 6 bases; bases outside gene matches: 12. The CDR3 has 17 residues. The CDR3 DNA is TGTGCCAGCAGTGAAGGGGGCGGGGGAGTTGGGCGCAATGAGCAGTTCTTC. It yields the protein CASSEGGGGVGRNEQFF.

By share of the sample, this clonotype is medium-sized. The genes are TRBV29-1 and TRBJ1-1; D gene ambiguous. The V and J ends lost 2 bases and 12 bases respectively, with 16 bases between them. Germline V gene sequence: CDR1 SQVTM, CDR2 ANQGSEA. The CDR3 is made up of 12 amino acids. CDR3 bases: TGCAGCGTTGAAAGGAGCGGCCTCCAAACTTTCTTT. It encodes CSVERSGLQTFF. The full variable domain, rest sourced from reference TRBV29-1 and TRBJ1-1, is SAVISQKPSRDICQRGTSLTIQCQVDSQVTMMFWYRQQPGQSLTLIATANQGSEATYESGFVIDKFPISRPNLTFSTLTVSNMSPEDSSIYLCSVERSGLQTFFGQGTRLTVV.

This clonotype has a handful of counts. The CDR3 nucleotides are TGTGCCAGCAGAAGACAGGGGGTGGAAGAGACCCAGTACTTC. Its translation is CASRRQGVEETQYF. This chain links TRBV7-9 with TRBJ2-5; 9 bases are shared with TRBD1. This CDR3 has 14 residues. Germline loops: CDR1 SEHNR, CDR2 FQNEAQ (reference sequence). Trimming removed 6 bases from V and 3 bases from J; junction bases left unmatched: 5.

The chain employs TRBV30 and TRBJ1-1; 7 nucleotides line up with TRBD1. This CDR3 spans 16 amino acids. The junction had 11 bases not matched to a gene; V was cut back by 4 bases and J by 0 bases. CDR1 is GTSNPN, CDR2 SVGIG, per germline (reference sequence). In DNA, the CDR3 is TGTGCCTGGAAAGCCGCTTTGACAGGGTTGAACACTGAAGCTTTCTTT. Its protein is CAWKAALTGLNTEAFF.

This chain uses TRBV6-4 with TRBJ2-7; 9 bases map to TRBD1. The length of the CDR3 is 15 residues. Germline trimming cut 7 bases from V and 3 bases from J; bases unmatched to any gene: 10. The germline V gene encodes CDR1 MRHNA and CDR2 SNTAGT. The DNA for the CDR3 is TGTGCCAGCACCAGAAGGACAGGGGCTGTCTACGAGCAGTACTTC. It specifies CASTRRTGAVYEQYF.

The chain has TRBV7-3 and TRBJ2-2; either TRBD1 or TRBD2 may supply D (6 bases each). Trimming stripped 5 bases from V and 6 bases from J, with 10 bases between. In germline, CDR1 is SGHTA, CDR2 FQGTGA. The CDR3 runs to 13 residues. The CDR3 nucleotides read TGTGCCAGCAGCGAGGAGGGGGCCGGGGAGCTGTTTTTT. Its translation is CASSEEGAGELFF. The variable domain in full, completed from reference TRBV7-3 and TRBJ2-2, reads GAGVSQTPSNKVTEKGKYVELRCDPISGHTALYWYRQSLGQGPEFLIYFQGTGAADDSGLPNDRFFAVRPEGSVSTLKIQRTERGDSAVYLCASSEEGAGELFFGEGSRLTVL.

In its sample, this clonotype ranks as medium-sized (0.01 to 0.1%). This chain connects TRBV7-6 to TRBJ2-1; no clear D gene. The length of the CDR3 is 13 residues. Germline CDR1 and CDR2: SGHVS and FNYEAQ. V was clipped by 5 bases and J by 2 bases, with 7 bases between them. In DNA form, the CDR3 reads TGTGCCAGCAGCCTAGAACCCTACAATGAGCAGTTCTTC. Its translation: CASSLEPYNEQFF.

This clonotype was recorded a few times. The V gene is TRBV6-4, the J gene TRBJ2-3, with D maybe TRBD2 (6 bases). The CDR3 covers 16 residues. Trimming pared 6 bases from V and 6 bases from J, leaving 22 bases between. The germline V gene encodes CDR1 MRHNA and CDR2 SNTAGT. CDR3 bases: TGTGCCAGCAGCAAACTAGCCCCCGGGGTTGGGGATACGCAGTATTTT. It is translated as CASSKLAPGVGDTQYF.

This clonotype ranks as medium-sized. The chain couples TRBV27 to TRBJ2-7; D gene uncertain. CDR3 length equals 14 residues. CDR1 MNHEY and CDR2 SMNVEV come from the germline V gene (reference sequence). Trimming took 2 bases from V and 3 from J, leaving 11 bases between them. The CDR3 DNA is TGTGCCAGCAGTTTAAGCCCAGGCGGCTACGAGCAGTACTTC. Encoded protein: CASSLSPGGYEQYF.

This clonotype is categorized as medium-sized. The chain is built from TRBV19 and TRBJ1-6; possible D gene TRBD1, 5 bases. The germline gives CDR1 LNHDA, CDR2 SQIVND (reference sequence). Trimming took off 3 bases at V and 6 bases at J, with 15 bases between the two ends. The CDR3 has 16 amino acids. The CDR3 here is CASSIAVGTVNSPLHF. CDR3 coding DNA: TGTGCCAGTAGTATCGCCGTTGGGACGGTTAATTCACCCCTCCACTTT.

V gene TRBV4-3 combines with J gene TRBJ2-7, with TRBD1 matching 7 bases. Germline values: CDR1 LGHNA, CDR2 YSLEER. The trim removed 0 bases at V and 0 bases at J, leaving 5 bases unmatched. CDR3 length equals 16 residues. The DNA for the CDR3 is TGCGCCAGCAGCCAAGATCCGGACAGGCACTCCTACGAGCAGTACTTC. This translates into CASSQDPDRHSYEQYF.

In its sample, this clonotype ranks as medium-sized (0.01 to 0.1%). The chain couples TRBV30 to TRBJ1-1, with no clear D. Germline CDR1 and CDR2: GTSNPN and SVGIG (reference sequence). The CDR3 extends over 15 amino acids. Deletions cut 3 bases from V and 0 bases from J, with 14 bases between. CDR3 bases: TGTGCCTGGAGCCCACGAGGCCAGCTGAACACTGAAGCTTTCTTT. Protein sequence: CAWSPRGQLNTEAFF.

The V gene is TRBV25-1, the J gene TRBJ2-2; the D gene is possibly TRBD2 (5 bases). The length of the CDR3 is 13 residues. V lost 2 bases and J lost 9, with 10 bases in between. Germline values: CDR1 MGHDK, CDR2 SYGVNS. The CDR3 region is CASSEEGLRELFF. The DNA for the CDR3 is TGTGCCAGCAGTGAAGAGGGATTGAGGGAGCTGTTTTTT.

By share, this clonotype ranks as medium-sized (0.01 to 0.1%). The chain employs TRBV27 and TRBJ1-2; a possible D gene is TRBD1 (6 bases). Germline-derived CDR1 and CDR2 are MNHEY and SMNVEV (reference sequence). This CDR3 is 13 amino acids long. The germline V and J ends were trimmed by 5 bases and 7 bases, with 14 bases remaining between them. CDR3 DNA sequence: TGTGCCAGCAGTGGAAGGGGGGTAATTGGCTACACCTTC. Translation: CASSGRGVIGYTF.

The chain has TRBV6-5 and TRBJ2-7; D is ambiguous. Trimming took 0 bases from V and 2 from J, leaving 14 bases between them. CDR1 is MNHEY, CDR2 SVGAGI, per germline. The CDR3 is made up of 16 amino acids. The CDR3 nucleotides are TGTGCCAGCAGTTACTCGTCGATACGTCTTACCTACGAGCAGTACTTC. It encodes CASSYSSIRLTYEQYF.

This chain joins TRBV27 and TRBJ2-7, with 9 nucleotides matching TRBD1. After removal of 2 bases from V and 3 bases from J, the junction contained 14 bases not matched to a gene. This CDR3 comprises 18 residues. CDR1 is MNHEY, CDR2 SMNVEV, per germline (reference sequence). CDR3: CASSLVHDGTGRLYEQYF. DNA for the CDR3: TGTGCCAGCAGTTTAGTTCACGATGGGACAGGGCGCCTCTACGAGCAGTACTTC.

This clonotype is categorized as medium-sized (0.01 to 0.1%). The chain has TRBV6-5 and TRBJ1-1; D remains unclear. V lost 0 bases, J lost 1 base, and 9 bases lay in between. Germline V lookup: CDR1 MNHEY, CDR2 SVGAGI. The CDR3 sequence is 15 residues long. CDR3 amino acids: CASSYSIRGNTEAFF. DNA for the CDR3: TGTGCCAGCAGTTACTCGATTCGGGGGAACACTGAAGCTTTCTTT.

The chain employs TRBV28 and TRBJ1-6; perhaps TRBD1 as D (5 bases). The CDR3 sequence is 20 residues long. The V and J ends lost 2 bases and 9 bases respectively, with 29 bases between them. The germline CDR1 and CDR2 sequences are MDHEN and SYDVKM. Here the CDR3 reads CASSLHSGHINFGVASPLHF. As DNA, the CDR3 is TGTGCCAGCAGTTTACACTCAGGACATATTAACTTCGGGGTAGCTTCACCCCTCCACTTT.

This clonotype is medium-sized. The rearrangement uses TRBV5-4 and TRBJ2-6; D call uncertain. V was cut by 4 bases and J by 0 bases, with 8 bases left in between. The CDR3 runs 15 residues. The germline gives CDR1 SGHNT, CDR2 YYREEE (reference sequence). The CDR3 coding sequence is TGTGCCAGCAGCCTCCAGTACTCTGGGGCCAACGTCCTGACTTTC. It specifies CASSLQYSGANVLTF.

The chain combines TRBV27 with TRBJ2-1; D call uncertain. This CDR3 comprises 14 residues. The ends were cut back, 7 bases at V and 0 bases at J, with 10 bases in the middle. The germline gives CDR1 MNHEY, CDR2 SMNVEV (reference sequence). The CDR3 loop reads CASKGSSSYNEQFF. The CDR3, as DNA: TGTGCCAGCAAAGGTTCTAGCTCCTACAATGAGCAGTTCTTC.

This clonotype is categorized as medium-sized (0.01 to 0.1%). This sequence joins TRBV18 and TRBJ2-1; D ambiguous. The CDR3 consists of 15 residues. Germline CDR1 reads KGHSH; CDR2 reads LQKENI. Trimming cost V 3 bases and J 0 bases, with 9 bases left between them. The CDR3 nucleotides are TGTGCCAGCTCACCTGTCGGAAGCTCCTACAATGAGCAGTTCTTC. This encodes CASSPVGSSYNEQFF.

Concerning this clonotype itself: This may be a read error, as it is one base from a much larger clone. The chain recombines TRBV15 with TRBJ2-1; TRBD1 aligns across 8 bases. Germline CDR1 is LNHNV and CDR2 is YYDKDF (reference sequence). The CDR3 extends over 13 amino acids. The CDR3 region is CVTRGQGYNEQFF. In DNA form, the CDR3 reads TGTGTCACCAGGGGGCAGGGGTACAATGAGCAGTTCTTC.